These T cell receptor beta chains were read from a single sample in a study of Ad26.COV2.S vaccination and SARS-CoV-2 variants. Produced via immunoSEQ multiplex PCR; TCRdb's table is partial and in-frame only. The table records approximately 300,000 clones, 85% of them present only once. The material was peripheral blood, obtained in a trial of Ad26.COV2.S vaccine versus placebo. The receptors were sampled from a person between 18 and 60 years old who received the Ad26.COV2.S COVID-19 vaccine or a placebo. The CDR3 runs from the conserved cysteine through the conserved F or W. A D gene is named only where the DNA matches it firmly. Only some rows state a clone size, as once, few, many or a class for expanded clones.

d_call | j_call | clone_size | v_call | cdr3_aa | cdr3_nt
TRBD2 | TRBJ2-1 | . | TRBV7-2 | CASSLSLAGDNEQFF | TGTGCCAGCAGCTTAAGCCTAGCGGGGGATAATGAGCAGTTCTTC
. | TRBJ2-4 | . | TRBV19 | CASHSGSVGNIQYF | TGTGCCAGTCACAGTGGGTCAGTCGGAAACATTCAGTACTTC
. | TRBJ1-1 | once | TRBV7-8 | CASSLVGAANTEAFF | TGTGCCAGCAGCTTAGTGGGTGCCGCGAACACTGAAGCTTTCTTT
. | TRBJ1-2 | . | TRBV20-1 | CSARETRGYTF | TGCAGTGCTAGAGAAACGCGGGGCTACACCTTC
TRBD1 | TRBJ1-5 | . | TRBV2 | CASNLDRPSNQPQHF | TGTGCCAGCAATTTGGACAGGCCCAGCAATCAGCCCCAGCATTTT
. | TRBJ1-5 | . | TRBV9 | CASSVEGIAHQPQHF | TGTGCCAGCAGCGTAGAGGGTATAGCGCATCAGCCCCAGCATTTT
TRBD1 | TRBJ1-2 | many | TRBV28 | CASSSTGDTNYGYTF | TGTGCCAGCAGTTCAACAGGGGACACTAACTATGGCTACACCTTC
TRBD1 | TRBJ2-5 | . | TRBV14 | CASSQFGQGARETQYF | TGTGCCAGCAGCCAATTCGGACAGGGGGCGAGGGAGACCCAGTACTTC
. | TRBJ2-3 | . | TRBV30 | CAWSVTRWADTQYF | TGTGCCTGGAGTGTAACGAGGTGGGCAGATACGCAGTATTTT
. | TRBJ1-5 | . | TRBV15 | CATSPHSNQPQHF | TGTGCCACCAGCCCCCACAGCAATCAGCCCCAGCATTTT